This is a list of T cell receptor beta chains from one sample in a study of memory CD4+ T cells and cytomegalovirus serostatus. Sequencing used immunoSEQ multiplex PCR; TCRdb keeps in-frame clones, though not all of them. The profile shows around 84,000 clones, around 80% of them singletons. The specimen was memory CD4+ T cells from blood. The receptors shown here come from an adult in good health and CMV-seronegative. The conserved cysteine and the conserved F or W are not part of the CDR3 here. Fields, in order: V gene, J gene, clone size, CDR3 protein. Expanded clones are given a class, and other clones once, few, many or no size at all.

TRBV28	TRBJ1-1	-	ASSTPGQKNTEAF
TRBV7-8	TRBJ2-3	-	ASSLSRVRTRSTDTQY
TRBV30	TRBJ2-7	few	AWSVPPY
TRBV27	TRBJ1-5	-	ASQVNSVPNQPQH
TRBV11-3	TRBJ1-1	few	ASSFGENTEAF
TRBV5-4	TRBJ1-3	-	ASSLWGRGSGNTIY
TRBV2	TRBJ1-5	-	ASSPEGGSHGNQPQH
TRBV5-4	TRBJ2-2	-	ASSSGTGTNTGELF
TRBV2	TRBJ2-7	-	ASSEDRALPQDEQY
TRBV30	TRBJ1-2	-	AWSQGAGYGYT
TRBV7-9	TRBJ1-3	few	ATRQGSGNTIY
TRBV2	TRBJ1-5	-	ASSEEGNGNQPQH
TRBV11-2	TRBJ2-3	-	ASSLEGLGTSQY
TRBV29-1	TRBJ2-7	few	SVTEGARYEQY
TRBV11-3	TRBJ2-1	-	ASSFRQGDREQF
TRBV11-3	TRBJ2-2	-	ASSSGLAFTGELF
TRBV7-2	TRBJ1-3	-	ASSPDRGTGNTIY
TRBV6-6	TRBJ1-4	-	ASSYSGLLF
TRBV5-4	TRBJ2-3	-	ASRGTGGLTDTQY
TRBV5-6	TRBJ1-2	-	ASSLRPLGGYT
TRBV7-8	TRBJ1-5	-	ASSLATGVLSQPQH
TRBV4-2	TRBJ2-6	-	ASSQGVRLASGANVLT
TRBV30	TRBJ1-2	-	AWSKAIGGGYGYT
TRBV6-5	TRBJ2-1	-	ASRQYNEQF
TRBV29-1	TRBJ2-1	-	SATGVGEQF
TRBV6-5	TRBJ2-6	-	ASSSGQGGANVLT
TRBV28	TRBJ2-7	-	ASSQDRGRLIAYEQY
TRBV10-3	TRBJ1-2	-	AISSTGEGNYGYT
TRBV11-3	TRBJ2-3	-	ASSASDRPRDTQY
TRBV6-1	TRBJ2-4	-	ASLDTVKNIQY
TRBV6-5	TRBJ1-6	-	ASSSGTGLDSPLH
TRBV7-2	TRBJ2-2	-	ASSLSSRAGELF
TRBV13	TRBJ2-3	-	ASSQDHTDTQY
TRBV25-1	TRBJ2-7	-	ASSPHYEQY
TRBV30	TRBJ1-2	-	ALRLPHFSNYGYT
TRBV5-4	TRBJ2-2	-	ASSPVRQGGSNTGELF
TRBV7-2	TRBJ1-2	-	ASSLKGGSYGYT
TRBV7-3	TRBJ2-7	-	ASSSPPNYEQY
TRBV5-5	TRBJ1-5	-	ASSPTGAIYSNQPQH
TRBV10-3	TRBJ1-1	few	AISAERGGDTEAF
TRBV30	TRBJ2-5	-	AWGHPLITQY
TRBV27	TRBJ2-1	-	ASNYIGLANRDEQF
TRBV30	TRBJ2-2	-	AWRGFNTGELF
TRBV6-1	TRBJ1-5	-	ASKETPNQPQH
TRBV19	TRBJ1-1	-	ASSIHGQGNTEAF
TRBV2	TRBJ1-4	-	ASSEISGISEKLF
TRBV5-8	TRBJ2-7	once	ASRHRSSYEQY
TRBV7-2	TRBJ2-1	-	ASSLWVLGRLYNEQF
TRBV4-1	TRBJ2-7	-	ASSPLAVATYEQY
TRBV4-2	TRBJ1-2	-	ASSANPRGDGYT
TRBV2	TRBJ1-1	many	ASNLPGPLRAF
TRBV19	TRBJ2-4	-	ASSPRTSGGASSKNIQY
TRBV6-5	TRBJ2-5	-	ASSYSGVTGETQY
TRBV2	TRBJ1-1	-	ASKRTNTEAF
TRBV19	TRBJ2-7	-	ASRADRDSFEQY
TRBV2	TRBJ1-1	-	ASSVVRGNTEAF
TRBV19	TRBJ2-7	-	ASSIDYDRVYEQY
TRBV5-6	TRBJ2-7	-	ASSQSETDEQY
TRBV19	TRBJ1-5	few	ASTDGVDISIEPQH
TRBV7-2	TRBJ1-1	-	ASSQLSGNTEAF